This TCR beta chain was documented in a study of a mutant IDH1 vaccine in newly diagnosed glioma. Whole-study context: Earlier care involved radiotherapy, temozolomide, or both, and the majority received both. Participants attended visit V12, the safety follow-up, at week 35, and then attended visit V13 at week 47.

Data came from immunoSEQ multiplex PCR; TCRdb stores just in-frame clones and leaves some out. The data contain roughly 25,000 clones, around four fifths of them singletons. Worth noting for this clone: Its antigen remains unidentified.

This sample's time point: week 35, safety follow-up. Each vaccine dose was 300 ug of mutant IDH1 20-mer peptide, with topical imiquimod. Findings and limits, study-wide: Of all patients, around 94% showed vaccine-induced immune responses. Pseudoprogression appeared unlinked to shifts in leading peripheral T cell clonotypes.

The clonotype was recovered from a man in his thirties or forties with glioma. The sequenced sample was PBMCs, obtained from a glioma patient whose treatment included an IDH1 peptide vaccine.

CDR3 nucleotides: TGTGCCAGCAGCTCCCGAGCCACCGGGACAGGGGTTTGGGAGCAGTACTTC. This codes for CASSSRATGTGVWEQYF. The J gene is TRBJ2-7, the V gene TRBV7-8; 10 nucleotides agree with TRBD1. Germline assignment: CDR1 SGHVS and CDR2 FQNEAQ. This CDR3 contains 17 residues. J gave up 7 bases and V 4 bases, and 16 bases lay outside the gene matches.